This T cell receptor beta chain emerged from a study of blood T cell repertoires in COVID-19 (dated by TCRdb to 2018 to 2020). With respect to the entire study: Collaborator samples came from the United States, Italy and Spain and covered acute and convalescent phases of COVID-19. The prospective study material was composed of cDNA or gDNA derived from T cells, B-cell-depleted T cells, or PBMCs. The dataset comprised deeply sampled blood TCRbeta repertoires from subjects exposed to, actively infected with, or recovered from COVID-19. The repertoires were released in a freely available public database intended as a resource for research on the immune response to SARS-CoV-2. The samples were drawn from the first 160 participants of the ongoing ImmuneRACE study and from 1,254 subjects provided by 6 global collaborators. Nearly every sample came with metadata listing a de-identified subject ID, COVID-19 status, age in years and sex. Where HLA class I and class II types were available, the types were taken from metadata supplied by the sample provider, not from assay-based typing. Study-level results and caveats: Clinical and demographic metadata were provided uncurated, with the amount varying by source and participant.

In the prospective study, participants were about 18 to 95 years old, resided in about two dozen geographic areas of the United States, and were enrolled through a virtual design. In the prospective study, cohorts were assigned on the basis of participant-reported clinical history obtained from a screening survey and a study questionnaire. In the prospective study, mobile phlebotomists collected whole blood, serum and a nasopharyngeal or oropharyngeal swab from each participant. Additional blood draws and questionnaires over an approximately 2-month period could optionally be provided by prospective study participants. Before DNA extraction, prospective study blood samples were shipped either frozen or at room temperature. Comments on this clone: What this receptor recognizes is not known. Per-nucleotide qualities are absent, and no much larger clonotype sits a single base away.

CDR1 and CDR2, looked up from the germline V gene (reference sequence), are LGHDT and YNNKEL. The CDR3 numbers 15 residues from cysteine through phenylalanine. The read is trimmed to its CDR3 DNA, 45 bases read in frame from base 1. The germline V and J ends show losses of 1 base and 5 bases respectively, and no gene match explains 8 bases of the junction. TCRbeta CDR3 regions were amplified from genomic DNA using the immunoSEQ Assay, a bias-controlled multiplex PCR. The authors processed their data as follows. Within the assay, amplification of reference gene primers was used to estimate how many nucleated cells each sample contained. To quantify the absolute abundance of each unique TCRbeta CDR3 rearrangement, sequence reads were collapsed and filtered. For each sample, productive Simpson clonality was calculated by taking the square root of Simpson's diversity index across productive rearrangements. Here the immuneACCESS table is served through TCRdb, limited to in-frame sequences with V and J called. Missing clones are a known gap in these copies; in checked studies unresolved V genes cover under half, and the rest lacks a known reason. That table gives V, J and clone size, and the DNA gave D and trimming. Within this sample are about 240,000 clones, with about 86% of them counted one time only. The ten top clones hold 3.3% of the sample.

Sequencing used PBMCs or T cells enriched from blood (not recorded which). The chain is assembled from TRBV3-1 (or the pseudogene TRBV3-2) and TRBJ2-7; 7 junctional bases match TRBD1. The origin of this receptor is a woman between 40 and 50 years old with acute COVID-19. The DNA is as follows: TGTGCCAGCAGCCAAGGACAGGGAGATATACACGAGCAGTACTTC. Translated, it gives CASSQGQGDIHEQYF.